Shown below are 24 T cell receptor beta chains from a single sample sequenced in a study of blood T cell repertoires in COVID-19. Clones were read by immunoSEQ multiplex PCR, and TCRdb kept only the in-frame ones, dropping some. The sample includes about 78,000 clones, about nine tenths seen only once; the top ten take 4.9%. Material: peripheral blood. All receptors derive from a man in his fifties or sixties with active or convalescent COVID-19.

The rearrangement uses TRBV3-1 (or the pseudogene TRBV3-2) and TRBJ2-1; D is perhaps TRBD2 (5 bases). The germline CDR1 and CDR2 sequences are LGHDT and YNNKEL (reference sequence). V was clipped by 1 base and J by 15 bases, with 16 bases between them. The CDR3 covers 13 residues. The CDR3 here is CASSQVSSSGRFF. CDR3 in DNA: TGTGCCAGCAGCCAAGTCTCTAGCAGCGGAAGGTTCTTC.

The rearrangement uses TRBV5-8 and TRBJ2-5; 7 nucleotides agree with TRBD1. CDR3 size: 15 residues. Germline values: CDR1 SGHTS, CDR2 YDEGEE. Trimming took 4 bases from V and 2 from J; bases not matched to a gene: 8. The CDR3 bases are TGTGCCAGCAGCCCCCGGACAGGAGAACAAGAGACCCAGTACTTC. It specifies CASSPRTGEQETQYF.

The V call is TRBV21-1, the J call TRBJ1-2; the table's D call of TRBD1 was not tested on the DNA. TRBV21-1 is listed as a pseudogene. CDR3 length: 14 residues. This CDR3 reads CASSTPGQRYGYTF. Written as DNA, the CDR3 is TGTGCCAGCAGCACCCCGGGACAGAGATATGGCTACACCTTC.

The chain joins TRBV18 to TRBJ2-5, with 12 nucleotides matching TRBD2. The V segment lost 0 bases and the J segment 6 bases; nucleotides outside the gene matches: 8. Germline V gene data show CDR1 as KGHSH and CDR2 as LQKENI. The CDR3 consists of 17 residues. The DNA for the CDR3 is TGTGCCAGCTCACCACCTGGATCTAGCGGGGGGGCAAAGACCCAGTACTTC. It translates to CASSPPGSSGGAKTQYF.

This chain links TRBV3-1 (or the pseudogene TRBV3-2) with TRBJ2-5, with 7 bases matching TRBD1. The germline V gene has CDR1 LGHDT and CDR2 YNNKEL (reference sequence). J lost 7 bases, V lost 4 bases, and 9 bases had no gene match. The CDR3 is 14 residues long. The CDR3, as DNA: TGTGCCAGCAGCCCATCCCGACAGGGCCCGACCCAGTACTTC. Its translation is CASSPSRQGPTQYF.

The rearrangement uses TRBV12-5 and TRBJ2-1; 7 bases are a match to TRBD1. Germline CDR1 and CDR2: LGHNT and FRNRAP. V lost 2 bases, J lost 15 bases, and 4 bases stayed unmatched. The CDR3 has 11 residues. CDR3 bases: TGTGCTAGTGGTTTGCAGGGGGAATGGTTCTTC. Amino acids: CASGLQGEWFF.

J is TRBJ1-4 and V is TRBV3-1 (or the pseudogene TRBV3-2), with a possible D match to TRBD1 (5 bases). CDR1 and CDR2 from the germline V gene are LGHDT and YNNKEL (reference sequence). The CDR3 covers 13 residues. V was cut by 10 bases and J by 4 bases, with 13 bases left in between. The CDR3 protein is CATLDRINEKLFF. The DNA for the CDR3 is TGTGCCACCTTAGACAGAATTAATGAAAAACTGTTTTTT.

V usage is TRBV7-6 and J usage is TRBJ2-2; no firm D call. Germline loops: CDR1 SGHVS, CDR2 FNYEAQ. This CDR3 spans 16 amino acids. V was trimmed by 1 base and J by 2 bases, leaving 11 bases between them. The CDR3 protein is CASSLGHSLNTGELFF. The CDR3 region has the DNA TGTGCCAGCAGCTTAGGACACAGCTTAAACACCGGGGAGCTGTTTTTT.

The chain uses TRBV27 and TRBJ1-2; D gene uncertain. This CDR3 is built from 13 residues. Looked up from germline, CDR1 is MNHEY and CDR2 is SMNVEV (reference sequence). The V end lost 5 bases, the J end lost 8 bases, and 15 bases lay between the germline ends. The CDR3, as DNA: TGTGCCAGCAGTCCAACATGGACGGGAGGCTACACCTTC. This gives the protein CASSPTWTGGYTF.

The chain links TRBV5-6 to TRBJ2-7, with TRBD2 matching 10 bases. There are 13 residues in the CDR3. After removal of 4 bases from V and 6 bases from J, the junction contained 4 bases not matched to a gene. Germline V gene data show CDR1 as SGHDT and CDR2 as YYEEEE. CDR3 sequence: CASSPRLAGEQYV. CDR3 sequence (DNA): TGTGCCAGCAGCCCTAGACTAGCGGGCGAGCAGTACGTC.

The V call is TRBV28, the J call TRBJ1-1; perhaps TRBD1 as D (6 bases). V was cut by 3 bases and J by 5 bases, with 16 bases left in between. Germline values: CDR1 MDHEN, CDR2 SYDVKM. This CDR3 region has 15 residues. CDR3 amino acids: CASSFGAQGTTEAFF. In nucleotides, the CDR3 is TGTGCCAGCAGTTTTGGGGCACAGGGTACGACTGAAGCTTTCTTT.

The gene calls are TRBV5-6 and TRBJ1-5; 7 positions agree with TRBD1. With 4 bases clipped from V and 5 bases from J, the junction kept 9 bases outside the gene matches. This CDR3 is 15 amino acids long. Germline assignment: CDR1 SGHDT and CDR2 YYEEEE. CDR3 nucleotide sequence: TGTGCCAGCAGCCGCAGAGGCAGGGGGGATCAGCCCCAGCATTTT. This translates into CASSRRGRGDQPQHF.

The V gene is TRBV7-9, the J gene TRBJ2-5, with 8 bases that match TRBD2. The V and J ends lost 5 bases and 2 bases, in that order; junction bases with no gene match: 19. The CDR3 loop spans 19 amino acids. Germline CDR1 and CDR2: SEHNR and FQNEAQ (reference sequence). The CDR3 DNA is TGTGCCAGCAGCATGAAGGGAATAGCGGGGCCTTTAGGGCAAGAGACCCAGTACTTC. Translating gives CASSMKGIAGPLGQETQYF.

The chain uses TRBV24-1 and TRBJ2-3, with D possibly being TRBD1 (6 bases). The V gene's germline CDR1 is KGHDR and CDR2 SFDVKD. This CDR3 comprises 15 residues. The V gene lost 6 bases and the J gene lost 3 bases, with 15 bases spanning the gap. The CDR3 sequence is CATSSGTKATDTQYF. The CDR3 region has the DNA TGTGCCACCAGTTCCGGGACAAAGGCAACAGATACGCAGTATTTT.

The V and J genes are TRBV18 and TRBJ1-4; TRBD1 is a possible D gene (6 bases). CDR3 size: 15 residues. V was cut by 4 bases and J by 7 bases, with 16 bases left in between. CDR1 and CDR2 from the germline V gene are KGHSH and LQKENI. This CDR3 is CASSRRQEASEKLFF. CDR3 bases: TGTGCCAGCTCACGTAGACAGGAAGCGTCTGAAAAACTGTTTTTT.

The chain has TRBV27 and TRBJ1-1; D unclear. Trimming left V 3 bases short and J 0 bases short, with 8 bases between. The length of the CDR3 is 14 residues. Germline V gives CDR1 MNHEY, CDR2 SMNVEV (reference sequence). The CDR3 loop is CASSLRSLNTEAFF. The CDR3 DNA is TGTGCCAGCAGTTTGAGGAGCCTGAACACTGAAGCTTTCTTT.

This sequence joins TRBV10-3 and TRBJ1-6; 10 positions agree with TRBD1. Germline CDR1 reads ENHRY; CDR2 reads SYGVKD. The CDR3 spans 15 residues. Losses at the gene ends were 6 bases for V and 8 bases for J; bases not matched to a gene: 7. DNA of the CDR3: TGTGCCATCAGACGAACCGGGACAGGGGATTCACCCCTCCACTTT. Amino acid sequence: CAIRRTGTGDSPLHF.

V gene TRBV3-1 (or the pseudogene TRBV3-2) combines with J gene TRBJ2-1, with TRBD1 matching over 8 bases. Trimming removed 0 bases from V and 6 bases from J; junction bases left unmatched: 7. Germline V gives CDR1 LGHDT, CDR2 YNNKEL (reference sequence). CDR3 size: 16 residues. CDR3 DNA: TGTGCCAGCAGCCAAGATCCCCCCGGACAGGGCAATGAGCAGTTCTTC. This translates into CASSQDPPGQGNEQFF.

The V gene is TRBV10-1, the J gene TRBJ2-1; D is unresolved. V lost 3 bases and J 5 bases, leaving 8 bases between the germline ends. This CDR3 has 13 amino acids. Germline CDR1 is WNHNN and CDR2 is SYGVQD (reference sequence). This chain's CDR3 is CASSDVRNNEQFF. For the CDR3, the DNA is TGCGCCAGCAGTGATGTCAGGAACAATGAGCAGTTCTTC.

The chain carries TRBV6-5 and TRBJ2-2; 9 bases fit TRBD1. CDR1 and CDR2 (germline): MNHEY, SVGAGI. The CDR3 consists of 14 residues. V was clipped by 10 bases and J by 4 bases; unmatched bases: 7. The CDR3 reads CATHRGPSTGELFF. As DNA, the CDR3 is TGTGCCACGCACAGGGGGCCTAGCACCGGGGAGCTGTTTTTT.

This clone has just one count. In DNA, the CDR3 is TGTGCCAGCATGGCGGAGGGGAATCAGCCCCAGCATTTT. The encoded protein is CASMAEGNQPQHF. The gene calls are TRBV6-5 and TRBJ1-5; tentative D call: TRBD1 (5 bases). The germline V and J ends were trimmed by 7 bases and 4 bases, with 11 bases remaining between them. Per germline, CDR1 MNHEY and CDR2 SVGAGI. The CDR3 runs to 13 residues.

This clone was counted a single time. DNA of the CDR3: TGTGCCAGCAGCTTAGAGGGCCCCTGGGAAAACATTCAGTACTTC. Its protein is CASSLEGPWENIQYF. J is TRBJ2-4 and V is TRBV11-2; D is ambiguous. From germline, CDR1 is SGHAT and CDR2 FQNNGV. The CDR3 runs to 15 residues. Deletions cut 0 bases from V and 5 bases from J, with 11 bases between.

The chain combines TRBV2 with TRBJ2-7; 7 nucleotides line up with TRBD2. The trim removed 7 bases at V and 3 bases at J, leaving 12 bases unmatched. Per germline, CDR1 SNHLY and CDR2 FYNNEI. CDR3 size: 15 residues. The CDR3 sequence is CASKPGTMLNYEQYF. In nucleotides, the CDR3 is TGTGCCAGCAAGCCCGGGACTATGTTAAACTACGAGCAGTACTTC. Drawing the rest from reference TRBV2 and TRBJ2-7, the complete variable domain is EPEVTQTPSHQVTQMGQEVILRCVPISNHLYFYWYRQILGQKVEFLVSFYNNEISEKSEIFDDQFSVERPDGSNFTLKIRSTKLEDSAMYFCASKPGTMLNYEQYFGPGTRLTVT.

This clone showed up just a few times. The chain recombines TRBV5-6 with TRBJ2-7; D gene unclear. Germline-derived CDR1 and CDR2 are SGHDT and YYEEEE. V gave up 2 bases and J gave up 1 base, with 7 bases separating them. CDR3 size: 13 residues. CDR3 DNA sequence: TGTGCCAGCAGCTTCGCCAGTTCCTACGAGCAGTACGTC. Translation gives CASSFASSYEQYV.